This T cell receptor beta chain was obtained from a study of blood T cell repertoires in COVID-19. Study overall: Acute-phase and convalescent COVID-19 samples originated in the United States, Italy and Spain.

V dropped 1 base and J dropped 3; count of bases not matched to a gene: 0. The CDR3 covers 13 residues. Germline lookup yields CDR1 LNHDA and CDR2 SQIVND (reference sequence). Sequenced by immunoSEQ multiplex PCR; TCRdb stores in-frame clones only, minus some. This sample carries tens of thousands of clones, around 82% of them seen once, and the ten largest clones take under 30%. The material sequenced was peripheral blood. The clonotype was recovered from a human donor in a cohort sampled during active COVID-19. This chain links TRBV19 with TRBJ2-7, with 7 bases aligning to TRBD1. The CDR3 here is CASSIAGGYEQYF. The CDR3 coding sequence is TGTGCCAGTAGTATAGCAGGGGGCTACGAGCAGTACTTC.